The 9 T cell receptor beta chains listed next were all sequenced from one sample in a study of blood T cell repertoires in COVID-19. TCRdb's copy holds only in-frame clones and misses some; the assay was immunoSEQ multiplex PCR. The sample carries tens of thousands of clones, 65% to 85% recorded once. The sample taken for sequencing was peripheral blood. Receptors were obtained from a man in his fifties with acute or convalescent COVID-19.

J is TRBJ1-4 and V is TRBV27, with unresolved D. CDR3 size: 12 residues. Trimming cost V 5 bases and J 4 bases, with 5 bases left between them. Germline CDR1 MNHEY, CDR2 SMNVEV (reference sequence). CDR3 in DNA: TGTGCCAGCAGTAAGCGTAATGAAAAACTGTTTTTT. Residues: CASSKRNEKLFF.

This clone was seen once. This sequence joins TRBV2 and TRBJ1-1; D is possibly TRBD1 (5 bases). Deletions cut 2 bases from V and 10 bases from J, with 14 bases between. CDR1 and CDR2 (germline): SNHLY, FYNNEI. This CDR3 has 13 residues. The chain's CDR3 is CASSERQGERAFF. CDR3 coding DNA: TGTGCCAGCAGTGAACGGCAGGGTGAGCGAGCTTTCTTT.

This clone was recorded only once. This rearrangement joins TRBV10-3 to TRBJ1-6, with TRBD1 matching over 7 bases. Losses at the gene ends were 2 bases for V and 7 bases for J; bases not matched to a gene: 2. Germline CDR1 is ENHRY and CDR2 is SYGVKD. The CDR3 contains 14 residues. CDR3 DNA sequence: TGTGCCATCAGTGAGGAGGACAGGAATTCACCCCTCCACTTT. It is translated as CAISEEDRNSPLHF.

The rearrangement links TRBV4-3 to TRBJ2-7, with a tentative D call TRBD1 (6 bases). The ends were cut back, 1 base at V and 5 bases at J, with 12 bases in the middle. CDR1 is LGHNA, CDR2 YSLEER, per germline. This CDR3 has 14 amino acids. The CDR3 protein is CASSQGLGGDEQYF. As DNA, the CDR3 is TGCGCCAGCAGCCAAGGCTTAGGGGGAGACGAGCAGTACTTC.

This clone has only a few counts. The chain is built from TRBV20-1 and TRBJ1-2, with 8 bases fitting TRBD1. Germline V gene sequence: CDR1 DFQATT, CDR2 SNEGSKA (reference sequence). The CDR3 has 15 amino acids. Trimming took 3 bases from V and 2 from J; bases not matched to a gene: 8. The CDR3 loop reads CSASGQGRGNYGYTF. CDR3 in DNA: TGCAGTGCTAGTGGACAGGGCAGGGGGAACTATGGCTACACCTTC.

The chain couples TRBV10-3 to TRBJ1-2, with D possibly being TRBD1 (5 bases). There are 12 residues in the CDR3. The ends were cut back, 11 bases at V and 2 bases at J, with 12 bases in the middle. Germline V CDR1 and CDR2: ENHRY, SYGVKD. The CDR3 DNA is TGTGCCTCCCACCAGGGCAACTATGGCTACACCTTC. Translated: CASHQGNYGYTF.

The rearrangement joins TRBV12-3 or TRBV12-4 to TRBJ2-3, with D unclear. V was clipped by 4 bases and J by 4 bases, with 9 bases between them. The CDR3 spans 13 residues. CDR3 in DNA: TGTGCCAGCAGTTACTCGACTGCAGATACGCAGTATTTT. Translating gives CASSYSTADTQYF.

Here the CDR3 DNA reads TGTGCCAGCAGTTCTCAGACTAGCGGGGACTGGCTCCTTTACAATGAGCAGTTCTTC. Translation: CASSSQTSGDWLLYNEQFF. V gene TRBV28 combines with J gene TRBJ2-1, with 11 bases aligning to TRBD2. CDR1 and CDR2 (germline): MDHEN, SYDVKM. Trimming cost V 4 bases and J 4 bases; bases outside gene matches: 15. This CDR3 comprises 19 residues. The variable domain in full, with the rest retrieved from reference TRBV28 and TRBJ2-1, is DVKVTQSSRYLVKRTGEKVFLECVQDMDHENMFWYRQDPGLGLRLIYFSYDVKMKEKGDIPEGYSVSREKKERFSLILESASTNQTSMYLCASSSQTSGDWLLYNEQFFGPGTRLTVL.

The CDR3 region has the DNA TGTGCCAGCAGCAGAAACAGGGGGCTGGGGGGAGAGACCCAGTACTTC. Protein product: CASSRNRGLGGETQYF. The genes are TRBV5-4 and TRBJ2-5; 9 bases align to TRBD1. The V segment lost 4 bases and the J segment 4 bases; nucleotides outside the gene matches: 11. CDR1 and CDR2 (germline): SGHNT, YYREEE (reference sequence). The CDR3 length is 16 residues.